These 29 T cell receptor beta chains share one sample of origin, sequenced in a study of T-cell reconstitution after alpha-beta-depleted transplantation in children. A TCRbeta library incorporating unique molecular identifiers was prepared. TCRdb re-called the PCR reads through MiXCR, storing one row per CDR3 protein. The sample consists of hundreds of thousands of distinct CDR3 sequences, approximately 16% of them appearing once. Source: PBMCs from the stem cell graft donor, taken from the stem cell graft. The receptors were sampled from a human donor who donated a stem cell graft to a child with acute myeloid leukemia.

The chain links TRBV7-9 to TRBJ2-3; no reliable D call. CDR1 is SEHNR, CDR2 FQNEAQ, per germline (reference sequence). The CDR3 sequence is 15 residues long. V shed 5 bases and J shed 2 bases, with 14 bases lying between them. The CDR3 DNA reads as TGTGCCAGCAGCCCGCGGACGGTTAACACAGATACGCAGTATTTT. Protein product: CASSPRTVNTDTQYF.

V gene TRBV12-3 or TRBV12-4 combines with J gene TRBJ2-1; no definite D call. Trimming left V 1 base short and J 1 base short, with 8 bases between. This CDR3 is 15 amino acids long. The CDR3 DNA sequence: TGTGCCAGCAGTTTAGACGGCAGGTCCTACAATGAGCAGTTCTTC. Translation: CASSLDGRSYNEQFF.

This clonotype has a single count. This may be a read error, as it is one base from a much larger clone. The chain uses TRBV20-1 and TRBJ1-5; D not certain. Germline V CDR1 and CDR2: DFQATT, SNEGSKA (reference sequence). V was cut by 6 bases and J by 7 bases, with 16 bases left in between. This CDR3 is built from 13 residues. The CDR3 loop reads CSARRDLRQPQHF. CDR3 coding DNA: TGCAGTGCCCGGCGGGATCTGCGACAGCCCCAGCATTTT.

The chain recombines TRBV5-1 with TRBJ2-7; 7 bases map to TRBD1. Trimming took 6 bases from V and 0 from J; bases not matched to a gene: 12. The CDR3 consists of 16 residues. From germline, CDR1 is SGHRS and CDR2 YFSETQ. The CDR3 coding sequence is TGCGCCAGCAATCCCGACAGGGTCCACCACTCCTACGAGCAGTACTTC. It is translated as CASNPDRVHHSYEQYF.

This clonotype has at least ten counts. The chain combines TRBV5-6 with TRBJ2-5; no clear D. From germline, CDR1 is SGHDT and CDR2 YYEEEE. V lost 0 bases and J lost 1, with 7 bases in between. The CDR3 runs to 14 residues. The CDR3 region has the DNA TGTGCCAGCAGCTTGGTACAGACCCAAGAGACCCAGTACTTC. Translation: CASSLVQTQETQYF.

This clonotype was detected many times. A read error may produce the germline difference seen at one junction end. This chain links TRBV20-1 with TRBJ1-4; no firm D call. Germline CDR1 DFQATT, CDR2 SNEGSKA (reference sequence). The CDR3 spans 10 residues. The CDR3 spells CSARDFKTLF. The CDR3 region has the DNA TGCAGTGCTAGAGATTTCAAGACTCTCTTT.

The table lists this clonotype with a few counts. This chain connects TRBV12-3 or TRBV12-4 to TRBJ2-2; no clear D. CDR3 length equals 14 residues. Trimming stripped 2 bases from V and 5 bases from J, with 9 bases between. The chain's CDR3 is CASSLRLVTGELFF. The CDR3 DNA is TGTGCCAGCAGTTTAAGACTCGTAACCGGGGAGCTGTTTTTT.

Comments on this clonotype: A much bigger clone sits one base away, suggesting this may be a read error. The missing conserved phenylalanine or tryptophan at the end of this CDR3 makes a read error likely. The V call is TRBV20-1, the J call TRBJ2-1; no firm D call. Per the germline V gene, CDR1 is DFQATT and CDR2 is SNEGSKA (reference sequence). Trimming stripped 3 bases from V and 2 bases from J, with 8 bases between. The CDR3 is made up of 13 amino acids. The CDR3 nucleotides read TGCAGTGCTAGCCCCAAGACCTACAATGAGCAGTTCTCC. Translated, it gives CSASPKTYNEQFS.

This clonotype was observed many times. The chain employs TRBV12-3 or TRBV12-4 and TRBJ2-5, with D perhaps being TRBD1 or TRBD2 (5 bases each). The V end lost 6 bases, the J end lost 5 bases, and 7 bases lay between the germline ends. This CDR3 region has 11 residues. The CDR3 coding sequence is TGTGCCAGCAGCTGGGGGGAGACCCAGTACTTC. Protein product: CASSWGETQYF.

This clonotype was found a few times. The gene calls are TRBV18 and TRBJ1-2; a weak D match, TRBD1 (6 bases). V lost 3 bases to trimming and J lost 4 bases, with 21 bases between them. This CDR3 is 17 amino acids long. Germline CDR1 and CDR2: KGHSH and LQKENI. The CDR3 DNA reads TGTGCCAGCTCACCTAGGGTGGGACAAGACCCTTCCTATGGCTACACCTTC. This translates into CASSPRVGQDPSYGYTF.

This clonotype came up many times. CDR3 residues: CSALYRAQETQYF. Here the CDR3 DNA reads TGCAGTGCTTTGTACAGGGCCCAAGAGACCCAGTACTTC. The V gene is TRBV20-1, the J gene TRBJ2-5; D perhaps matches TRBD1 (6 bases). The germline V and J ends were trimmed by 5 bases and 1 base, with 11 bases remaining between them. The CDR3 is made up of 13 amino acids. Germline loops: CDR1 DFQATT, CDR2 SNEGSKA (reference sequence).

In its sample, this clonotype was seen many times. The chain joins TRBV13 to TRBJ2-1; 7 bases agree with TRBD2. The CDR3 consists of 15 residues. Germline lookup yields CDR1 PRHDT and CDR2 FYEKMQ (reference sequence). Trimming took 8 bases from V and 4 from J; bases not matched to a gene: 11. CDR3 residues: CASLGGEHNYNEQFF. The CDR3 DNA reads as TGTGCCAGCTTGGGGGGGGAACACAATTACAATGAGCAGTTCTTC.

This clonotype was found once. This chain joins TRBV7-9 and TRBJ2-7; D is perhaps TRBD2 (5 bases). This CDR3 has 15 amino acids. The V and J ends lost 4 bases and 5 bases respectively, with 18 bases between them. The germline gives CDR1 SEHNR, CDR2 FQNEAQ (reference sequence). CDR3 region: CASSSFGGGGHEQYF. Here the CDR3 DNA reads TGTGCCAGCAGCTCCTTCGGAGGAGGTGGGCACGAGCAGTACTTC.

At least ten counts were recorded for this clonotype. V and J are TRBV20-1 and TRBJ1-1; no clear D gene. CDR3 length: 16 residues. V dropped 4 bases and J dropped 3 bases, with 21 bases sitting between them. Germline V gene sequence: CDR1 DFQATT, CDR2 SNEGSKA (reference sequence). Here the CDR3 DNA reads TGCAGTGCTAAGATGGTGGCAGCGCGTTCTGACACTGAAGCTTTCTTT. Translating it yields CSAKMVAARSDTEAFF.

In regard to this clonotype: The CDR3 does not close with the conserved phenylalanine or tryptophan, likely indicating a read error. This CDR3 reads CASSLNRGSLSGAFC. CDR3 bases: TGTGCCAGCAGCCTAAACAGGGGGTCCCTTTCTGGGGCTTTCTGT. J is TRBJ1-1 and V is TRBV7-2, with 8 bases that match TRBD1. V lost 5 bases, J lost 11 bases, and 16 bases stayed unmatched. The CDR3 spans 15 residues. Germline V lookup: CDR1 SGHTA, CDR2 FQGNSA.

Many counts were recorded for this clonotype. The V gene is TRBV10-3, the J gene TRBJ2-1; 9 nucleotides agree with TRBD2. Looked up from germline, CDR1 is ENHRY and CDR2 is SYGVKD. Trimming cost V 3 bases and J 1 base; bases outside gene matches: 4. This CDR3 comprises 16 residues. CDR3 coding DNA: TGTGCCATCAGTGAAGGTAGCGGGGGTTCCTACAATGAGCAGTTCTTC. Protein: CAISEGSGGSYNEQFF.

The V and J genes are TRBV7-2 and TRBJ2-3, with D possibly being TRBD2 (6 bases). The germline V gene has CDR1 SGHTA and CDR2 FQGNSA. This CDR3 is 15 amino acids long. Between the trimmed V and J ends, which lost 3 bases and 5 bases, there was a span of 15 bases. CDR3 in DNA: TGTGCCAGCAGCTTGCGCGGGGAACTAGGAGATACGCAGTATTTT. It encodes CASSLRGELGDTQYF.

This clonotype was counted many times. The chain joins TRBV27 to TRBJ1-1, with no clear D. The CDR3 sequence is 14 residues long. The germline V gene has CDR1 MNHEY and CDR2 SMNVEV (reference sequence). V gave up 1 base and J gave up 1 base, with 7 bases separating them. The DNA of the CDR3 is TGTGCCAGCAGTTTATTGCGGGAGAACACTGAAGCTTTCTTT. Translating gives CASSLLRENTEAFF.

The chain recombines TRBV12-3 or TRBV12-4 with TRBJ2-1, with 9 bases fitting TRBD1. V lost 3 bases and J lost 7; bases outside the gene matches: 10. This CDR3 is built from 16 residues. The CDR3 spells CASSFSPGTGPNEQFF. The CDR3 coding sequence is TGTGCCAGCAGTTTTTCTCCCGGGACAGGGCCTAATGAGCAGTTCTTC.

The chain recombines TRBV18 with TRBJ1-1; TRBD1 is a possible D gene (5 bases). From germline, CDR1 is KGHSH and CDR2 LQKENI. The CDR3 has 15 amino acids. V gave up 3 bases and J gave up 1 base, with 12 bases separating them. The CDR3 nucleotides are TGTGCCAGCTCACCCCGGGACTACGGGAACACTGAAGCTTTCTTT. It is translated as CASSPRDYGNTEAFF.

There are a few counts of this clonotype. The chain couples TRBV6-5 to TRBJ2-3; D not resolved. Germline V gene sequence: CDR1 MNHEY, CDR2 SVGAGI. V lost 3 bases to trimming and J lost 0 bases, with 7 bases between them. The CDR3 extends over 14 amino acids. CDR3 sequence: CASSYPDSTDTQYF. CDR3 DNA sequence: TGTGCCAGCAGTTATCCCGACAGCACAGATACGCAGTATTTT.

This clonotype was observed many times. The chain recombines TRBV20-1 with TRBJ2-7; TRBD1 aligns across 9 bases. The CDR3 has 14 residues. CDR1 is DFQATT and CDR2 is SNEGSKA in the germline V gene (reference sequence). V trimming: 4 bases; J trimming: 7 bases; junction bases outside the gene matches: 11. In DNA, the CDR3 is TGCAGTGCTAATGCGCAGACAGGGGGTGGGGAGCAGTACGTC. Translation: CSANAQTGGGEQYV.

This clonotype has only a few counts. This chain links TRBV9 with TRBJ2-6; the D call may be TRBD1 or TRBD2 (5 bases each). There are 17 residues in the CDR3. The germline V gene encodes CDR1 SGDLS and CDR2 YYNGEE. V dropped 3 bases and J dropped 2 bases, with 15 bases sitting between them. Here the CDR3 reads CASSARKGETGANVLTF. CDR3 in DNA: TGTGCCAGCAGCGCCCGGAAAGGGGAGACTGGGGCCAACGTCCTGACTTTC. Full variable domain (rest looked up from reference TRBV9 and TRBJ2-6): DSGVTQTPKHLITATGQRVTLRCSPRSGDLSVYWYQQSLDQGLQFLIQYYNGEERAKGNILERFSAQQFPDLHSELNLSSLELGDSALYFCASSARKGETGANVLTFGAGSRLTVL.

In this sample, this clonotype turned up many times. The rearrangement uses TRBV20-1 and TRBJ2-1; D call uncertain. Per germline, CDR1 DFQATT and CDR2 SNEGSKA (reference sequence). CDR3 length: 14 residues. V dropped 0 bases and J dropped 2 bases, with 8 bases sitting between them. This CDR3 reads CSARDQNTYNEQFF. CDR3 sequence (DNA): TGCAGTGCTAGAGATCAAAATACCTACAATGAGCAGTTCTTC.

At least ten counts were recorded for this clonotype. The rearrangement uses TRBV23-1 and TRBJ1-5; D unresolved. TRBV23-1 is filed as an ORF, its function uncertain. V lost 3 bases and J 11 bases, leaving 17 bases between the germline ends. The CDR3 totals 14 residues. The CDR3 reads CASSQGRPTKTQHF. The CDR3 bases are TGCGCCAGCAGTCAGGGCCGACCCACTAAAACCCAGCATTTT.

A note on this clonotype: A much bigger clone sits one base away, suggesting this may be a read error. J is TRBJ2-2 and V is TRBV5-6; TRBD1 agrees at 9 bases. The germline V gene has CDR1 SGHDT and CDR2 YYEEEE. The J segment lost 4 bases and the V segment lost 4 bases, leaving 11 bases of the junction unmatched. CDR3 size: 17 residues. CDR3 residues: CASSERDRAHLTGELFF. The CDR3 DNA is TGTGCCAGCAGCGAGAGGGACAGGGCGCATCTCACCGGGGAGCTGTTTTTT.

This clonotype came up many times. The gene calls are TRBV20-1 and TRBJ1-5; TRBD1 matches 8 bases. Germline CDR1 is DFQATT and CDR2 is SNEGSKA (reference sequence). The V segment lost 1 base and the J segment 2 bases; nucleotides outside the gene matches: 7. This CDR3 region has 16 residues. The CDR3 nucleotides are TGCAGTGCTAGAGTTCCCGACAGGGGTGGCAATCAGCCCCAGCATTTT. Its protein product is CSARVPDRGGNQPQHF.

This clonotype was seen a few times. The gene calls are TRBV18 and TRBJ1-1; maybe TRBD1 (5 bases). The CDR3 runs to 16 residues. Germline V lookup: CDR1 KGHSH, CDR2 LQKENI. Trimming took 3 bases from V and 1 from J, leaving 15 bases between them. The CDR3 region is CASSPQGFSANTEAFF. In DNA, the CDR3 is TGTGCCAGCTCACCTCAGGGTTTTTCAGCGAACACTGAAGCTTTCTTT.

The V and J genes are TRBV12-5 and TRBJ2-7; 7 bases line up with TRBD1. This CDR3 spans 13 amino acids. V gave up 4 bases and J gave up 6 bases; unmatched junction bases: 6. The germline V gene encodes CDR1 LGHNT and CDR2 FRNRAP. The CDR3 bases are TGTGCTAGTGGTTCGACAGGGCTGGGCGAGCAGTACTTC. This sequence encodes CASGSTGLGEQYF.